This TCR beta chain derives from a study of blood T cell repertoires in COVID-19 (TCRdb year 2020). As for the study more broadly: Samples covering the acute and convalescent phases of COVID-19 were provided by collaborators in the United States, Italy and Spain. The samples were drawn from the first 160 participants of the ongoing ImmuneRACE study and from some 1,300 subjects provided by 6 global collaborators. The dataset comprised deeply sampled blood TCRbeta repertoires from subjects exposed to, actively infected with, or recovered from COVID-19. The repertoires were made available in a free public database intended to serve as a resource for research on the immune response to SARS-CoV-2. The material from the prospective study consisted of cDNA or gDNA derived from T cells, B-cell-depleted T cells, or PBMCs. Where HLA class I and class II types were available, the types were taken from metadata supplied by the sample provider, not from assay-based typing. Sample metadata almost always included a de-identified subject ID, COVID-19 status, age in years and sex. What the research found in general, with its limitations: How much clinical and demographic metadata was included differed by source and by participant, and the metadata was provided uncurated.

Turning to this clone: Its cognate antigen has yet to be identified. Nothing much larger sits one base from this clone, and base qualities are not available.

The immunoSEQ Assay, a bias-controlled multiplex PCR, was used to amplify TCRbeta CDR3 regions from genomic DNA. Per the original workflow: Nucleated cell counts per sample were estimated from amplification of reference gene primers within the assay. Sequence reads were collapsed and filtered to measure the absolute abundance of every unique TCRbeta CDR3 rearrangement. For each sample, productive Simpson clonality was calculated by taking the square root of Simpson's diversity index across productive rearrangements. TCRdb provides this immuneACCESS table in a form limited to in-frame rearrangements. Some clones are lacking; in checked studies, under half of them reflect an unresolved V gene, and why the rest are absent is not known. V, J and clone size derive from that table, while D and trimming were established from the DNA sequence. The sample table lists 320,000 or so clones, roughly 87% of them with a count of one. Of the sample, approximately 0.99% is held by the ten largest clones.

In the prospective study, participants were roughly 18 to 89 years old, resided in 24 geographic areas of the United States, and were enrolled through a virtual design. To assign participants to cohorts, the prospective study relied on clinical history that participants themselves reported in a screening survey and a study questionnaire. ImmuneRACE Cohort 3 recovered participants were defined by two consecutive negative NP/OP PCR tests, healthcare professional clearance, or symptom resolution. In the prospective study, mobile phlebotomists collected whole blood, serum and a nasopharyngeal or oropharyngeal swab from each participant. Over a roughly 2-month period, participants in the prospective study had the option of providing additional blood draws and questionnaires. Before DNA extraction, prospective study blood samples were shipped either frozen or at room temperature. CDR1 is given as SGHDT and CDR2 as YYEEEE, both from the germline V gene. Compared with germline, V lacks 4 bases and J lacks 7 bases; bases without a gene match: 10. Reading from cysteine to phenylalanine, the CDR3 counts 15 amino acids. Only the CDR3 part of the read is kept: 45 bases, read in frame from the first base.

This receptor chain uses TRBV5-6 and TRBJ2-2; 7 central bases correspond to TRBD2. Material: PBMCs or T cells enriched from blood (not recorded which). The sequence came from a woman aged 25-40 years who had recovered from COVID-19. CDR3 reads: CASSIFSGGVGELFF. The DNA is as follows: TGTGCCAGCAGCATCTTCTCGGGGGGTGTCGGGGAGCTGTTTTTT.